The 22 T cell receptor beta chains given below trace back to one sample, sequenced in a study of T cell responses to AZD1222 COVID-19 vaccine. Produced via immunoSEQ multiplex PCR; TCRdb's table is partial and in-frame only. The sample yields roughly 120,000 clones, roughly 93% seen once. The source was peripheral blood, collected on day 0 of AZD1222 vaccination. All receptors derive from an adult in good health.

This clone was counted a single time. V is TRBV10-2 and J is TRBJ1-4; 10 bases fit TRBD1. CDR3 length: 13 residues. Germline-derived CDR1 and CDR2 are WSHSY and SAAADI. After removal of 8 bases from V and 4 bases from J, the junction contained 1 base not matched to a gene. The chain's CDR3 is CASRDRGNEKLFF. The DNA of the CDR3 is TGCGCCAGCCGGGACAGGGGTAATGAAAAACTGTTTTTT.

This chain connects TRBV4-2 to TRBJ2-6; 8 bases line up with TRBD1. The CDR3 covers 18 residues. J was trimmed by 2 bases and V by 1 base; bases with no gene match: 7. In germline, CDR1 is LGHNA, CDR2 YNFKEQ. In nucleotides, the CDR3 is TGTGCCAGCAGCCAAGTCGAACAGGGGGTCACTGGGGCCAACGTCCTGACTTTC. Translated, it gives CASSQVEQGVTGANVLTF.

The chain combines TRBV20-1 with TRBJ1-4, with a possible D match to TRBD1 (6 bases). V dropped 3 bases and J dropped 0 bases, with 11 bases sitting between them. The CDR3 contains 15 residues. Germline CDR1 reads DFQATT; CDR2 reads SNEGSKA (reference sequence). CDR3 amino acids: CSASQDRTTNEKLFF. DNA of the CDR3: TGCAGTGCTAGTCAGGACAGAACAACTAATGAAAAACTGTTTTTT.

The rearrangement joins TRBV7-8 to TRBJ1-5; TRBD1 might be the D (5 bases). This CDR3 comprises 21 residues. The V end lost 1 base, the J end lost 1 base, and 26 bases lay between the germline ends. Germline V lookup: CDR1 SGHVS, CDR2 FQNEAQ. DNA of the CDR3: TGTGCCAGCAGCTTAGTACGCCGGGGCGTACTAAGTACGGACAGCAATCAGCCCCAGCATTTT. Residues: CASSLVRRGVLSTDSNQPQHF.

The rearrangement links TRBV2 to TRBJ2-7; 7 bases agree with TRBD2. The germline gives CDR1 SNHLY, CDR2 FYNNEI. V lost 0 bases and J lost 3; bases outside the gene matches: 5. This CDR3 region has 15 residues. For the CDR3, the DNA is TGTGCCAGCAGTGAAGCGGCTAGCGGAGACTACGAGCAGTACTTC. As protein: CASSEAASGDYEQYF.

The chain joins TRBV5-6 to TRBJ2-7; D gene ambiguous. CDR3 length: 15 residues. Trimming cost V 4 bases and J 0 bases, with 14 bases left between them. Germline CDR1 and CDR2: SGHDT and YYEEEE. The CDR3 nucleotides are TGTGCCAGCAGCAGTACTGGGCTGGGCTCCTACGAGCAGTACTTC. This encodes CASSSTGLGSYEQYF.

The V gene is TRBV9, the J gene TRBJ1-6; D might be TRBD1 (5 bases). CDR1 is SGDLS, CDR2 YYNGEE, per germline. The CDR3 spans 15 residues. The V end was cut by 2 bases, the J end by 5 bases, with 11 bases between. CDR3 bases: TGTGCCAGCAGCGTCGGCGGGGCGAATAATTCACCCCTCCACTTT. This codes for CASSVGGANNSPLHF.

The CDR3 here is CASSQPARNTEAFF. The DNA of the CDR3 is TGCGCCAGCAGCCAACCTGCAAGAAACACTGAAGCTTTCTTT. The chain is built from TRBV4-1 and TRBJ1-1; D gene ambiguous. The CDR3 extends over 14 amino acids. Germline CDR1 reads MGHRA; CDR2 reads YSYEKL. V was shortened by 2 bases and J by 2 bases, with 9 bases between the two germline ends.

This clone has a single count. The rearrangement links TRBV15 to TRBJ2-7; no clear D gene. From germline, CDR1 is LNHNV and CDR2 YYDKDF (reference sequence). The CDR3 totals 14 residues. Trimming took off 1 base at V and 3 bases at J, with 10 bases between the two ends. Here the CDR3 reads CATSRAARNYEQYF. CDR3 nucleotide sequence: TGTGCCACCAGCAGAGCAGCCAGAAACTACGAGCAGTACTTC.

CDR3 amino acids: CASSIPSGTANTEAFF. CDR3 sequence (DNA): TGTGCCAGTAGTATCCCCTCCGGGACAGCGAACACTGAAGCTTTCTTT. This rearrangement joins TRBV19 to TRBJ1-1; 7 nucleotides agree with TRBD1. This CDR3 is 16 amino acids long. Per germline, CDR1 LNHDA and CDR2 SQIVND (reference sequence). The junction had 8 bases not matched to a gene; V was cut back by 3 bases and J by 1 base.

This chain links TRBV5-1 with TRBJ2-7, with unresolved D. With 0 bases removed from V and 5 bases from J, the gap between germline ends came to 12 bases. The CDR3 is 14 residues long. CDR1 is SGHRS and CDR2 is YFSETQ in the germline V gene. The CDR3 sequence is CASSLASDLDEQYF. CDR3 sequence (DNA): TGCGCCAGCAGCTTGGCCTCGGACCTAGACGAGCAGTACTTC.

This rearrangement joins TRBV24-1 to TRBJ2-2; tentatively, D is TRBD2 (6 bases). The CDR3 is 14 amino acids. V was clipped by 2 bases and J by 4 bases, with 7 bases between them. Germline CDR1 KGHDR, CDR2 SFDVKD. CDR3 in amino acids: CATSDSGGTGELFF. For the CDR3, the DNA is TGTGCCACCAGTGATTCCGGGGGCACCGGGGAGCTGTTTTTT.

V usage is TRBV18 and J usage is TRBJ1-4; D uncertain. Germline assignment: CDR1 KGHSH and CDR2 LQKENI. Deletions cut 3 bases from V and 4 bases from J, with 15 bases between. There are 16 residues in the CDR3. CDR3 bases: TGTGCCAGCTCACCGTCCTCAACGGGGAGTAATGAAAAACTGTTTTTT. It encodes CASSPSSTGSNEKLFF.

The V call is TRBV10-2, the J call TRBJ2-2, with TRBD2 matching over 8 bases. This CDR3 has 14 residues. CDR1 and CDR2 from the germline V gene are WSHSY and SAAADI. J lost 0 bases, V lost 6 bases, and 0 bases had no gene match. CDR3 region: CASRLAANTGELFF. The CDR3 DNA is TGCGCCAGCAGACTAGCGGCGAACACCGGGGAGCTGTTTTTT.

The chain couples TRBV5-1 to TRBJ2-5; possibly TRBD1 for D (6 bases). Trimming removed 0 bases from V and 2 bases from J, with 14 bases in between. This CDR3 has 16 amino acids. From germline, CDR1 is SGHRS and CDR2 YFSETQ. CDR3 region: CASSLARGPIQETQYF. The CDR3 nucleotides read TGCGCCAGCAGCTTGGCCAGGGGACCAATACAAGAGACCCAGTACTTC.

The chain carries TRBV29-1 and TRBJ1-1; TRBD1 aligns across 7 bases. Germline-derived CDR1 and CDR2 are SQVTM and ANQGSEA. CDR3 size: 13 residues. After removal of 4 bases from V and 2 bases from J, the junction contained 4 bases not matched to a gene. The CDR3 is CSVAGGRNTEAFF. DNA for the CDR3: TGCAGCGTTGCAGGGGGACGAAACACTGAAGCTTTCTTT. Complete variable domain (other parts from reference TRBV29-1 and TRBJ1-1): SAVISQKPSRDICQRGTSLTIQCQVDSQVTMMFWYRQQPGQSLTLIATANQGSEATYESGFVIDKFPISRPNLTFSTLTVSNMSPEDSSIYLCSVAGGRNTEAFFGQGTRLTVV.

The chain employs TRBV28 and TRBJ1-2; no reliable D call. CDR1 and CDR2 from the germline V gene are MDHEN and SYDVKM. This CDR3 is built from 12 residues. Deletions cut 5 bases from V and 2 bases from J, with 6 bases between. The chain's CDR3 is CASSMTNYGYTF. CDR3 nucleotide sequence: TGTGCCAGCAGTATGACAAACTATGGCTACACCTTC.

The rearrangement uses TRBV27 and TRBJ2-1; 11 positions match TRBD2. Germline V gives CDR1 MNHEY, CDR2 SMNVEV (reference sequence). V lost 5 bases to trimming and J lost 3 bases; unmatched junction nucleotides: 3. This CDR3 is 15 amino acids long. The CDR3 sequence is CASSPGLAGYNEQFF. CDR3 DNA: TGTGCCAGCAGTCCAGGACTAGCGGGCTACAATGAGCAGTTCTTC.

The gene calls are TRBV2 and TRBJ2-5; 9 nucleotides agree with TRBD1. The germline gives CDR1 SNHLY, CDR2 FYNNEI. This CDR3 has 15 amino acids. J was trimmed by 5 bases and V by 7 bases; bases with no gene match: 11. The chain's CDR3 is CASIPTGGDYETQYF. The CDR3 coding sequence is TGTGCCAGCATACCGACAGGGGGGGACTACGAGACCCAGTACTTC.

Here the CDR3 reads CASSLRSSNEQFF. The CDR3 DNA reads TGTGCCAGCAGCTTAAGGTCCAGCAATGAGCAGTTCTTC. The chain carries TRBV7-3 and TRBJ2-1; D is undetermined. The V end was cut by 1 base, the J end by 6 bases, with 7 bases between. There are 13 residues in the CDR3. Germline-derived CDR1 and CDR2 are SGHTA and FQGTGA.

The chain employs TRBV5-1 and TRBJ2-3, with 8 positions matching TRBD2. The CDR3 contains 14 residues. Germline V lookup: CDR1 SGHRS, CDR2 YFSETQ. J lost 1 base, V lost 7 bases, and 5 bases had no gene match. The CDR3 spells CASSGREGTDTQYF. For the CDR3, the DNA is TGCGCCAGCTCAGGGCGGGAGGGCACAGATACGCAGTATTTT.

V and J are TRBV28 and TRBJ2-7; D remains ambiguous. Germline V CDR1 and CDR2: MDHEN, SYDVKM. The V and J ends lost 5 bases and 4 bases respectively, with 12 bases between them. The CDR3 loop spans 13 amino acids. The DNA for the CDR3 is TGTGCCAGCAGTCTCTCCTCAGCATACGAGCAGTACTTC. It is translated as CASSLSSAYEQYF.